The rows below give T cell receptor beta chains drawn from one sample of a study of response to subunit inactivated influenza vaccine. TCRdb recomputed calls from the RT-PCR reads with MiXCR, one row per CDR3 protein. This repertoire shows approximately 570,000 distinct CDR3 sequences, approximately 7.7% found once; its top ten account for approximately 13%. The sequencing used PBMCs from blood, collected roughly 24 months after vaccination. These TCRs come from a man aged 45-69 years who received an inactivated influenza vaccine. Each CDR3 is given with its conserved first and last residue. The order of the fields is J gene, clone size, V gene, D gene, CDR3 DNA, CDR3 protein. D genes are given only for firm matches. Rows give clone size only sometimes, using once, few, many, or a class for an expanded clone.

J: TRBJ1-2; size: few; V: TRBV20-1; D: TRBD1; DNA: TGCAGTGCTCATGGGACAGGGGATGGCTACACCTTC; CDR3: CSAHGTGDGYTF
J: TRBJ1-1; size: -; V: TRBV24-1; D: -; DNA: TGTGCCACCAGTGATAGTCTCTTCAGTGAAGCTTTCTTT; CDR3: CATSDSLFSEAFF
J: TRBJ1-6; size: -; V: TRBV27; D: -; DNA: TGTGCCAGCAGCCTAGAGGGGTTGGAGAGCTCCTATAATTCACCCCTCCACTTT; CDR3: CASSLEGLESSYNSPLHF
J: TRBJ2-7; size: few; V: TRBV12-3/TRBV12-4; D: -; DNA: TGTGCCAGCACCCGCGACGGGAACCGCTACGAGCAGTACTTC; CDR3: CASTRDGNRYEQYF
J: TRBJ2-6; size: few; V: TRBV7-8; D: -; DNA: TGTGCCAGCAGCTGGGACGGGGGGCAGGGGTCTTCGTGGGCCAACGTCCTGACTTTC; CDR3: CASSWDGGQGSSWANVLTF
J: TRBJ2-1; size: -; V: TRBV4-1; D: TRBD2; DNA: TGCGCCTCCACCTCTGGGCGGGGGGGCTTCTACAATGAGCAGTTCTTC; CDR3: CASTSGRGGFYNEQFF
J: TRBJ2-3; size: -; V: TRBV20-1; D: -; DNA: TGCAGTGCTAGGAGAGGGGGGACAGATACGCAGTATTTT; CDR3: CSARRGGTDTQYF
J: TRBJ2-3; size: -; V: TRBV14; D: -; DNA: TGTGCCAGCAGCCGGAAACAGGGTTGGACAGATACGCAGTATTTT; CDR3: CASSRKQGWTDTQYF
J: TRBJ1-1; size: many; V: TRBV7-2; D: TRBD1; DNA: TGTGCCAGCAGTTTGCGACCAGGGGGAGGCACTGAAGCTTTCTTT; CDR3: CASSLRPGGGTEAFF
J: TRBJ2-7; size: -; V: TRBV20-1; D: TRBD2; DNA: TGCAGTGCCCCCGATCATAGCGGGGGGCCCTACGAGCAGTACTTC; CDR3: CSAPDHSGGPYEQYF
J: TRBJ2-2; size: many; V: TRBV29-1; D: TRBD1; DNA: TGCAGCGTCCCTAAGGAGACAGGGATTAACACCGGGGAGCTGTTTTTT; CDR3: CSVPKETGINTGELFF
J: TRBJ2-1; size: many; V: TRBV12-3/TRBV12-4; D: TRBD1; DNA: TGTGCCAGCAGTCCGACGACAGGGGTTGAGGAGTTCTTC; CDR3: CASSPTTGVEEFF
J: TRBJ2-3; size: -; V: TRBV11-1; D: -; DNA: TGTGCCAGCAGCTTATTCTACCCGGGCCGCCTCTCCCACACAGATACGCAGTATTTT; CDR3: CASSLFYPGRLSHTDTQYF
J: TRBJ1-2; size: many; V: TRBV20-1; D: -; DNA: TGCAGTGCTCCAGGAGGGCGGGGTGGCTACACCTTC; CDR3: CSAPGGRGGYTF
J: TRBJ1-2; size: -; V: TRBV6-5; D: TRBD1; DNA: TGTGCCAGCAGAGGACAGGGGGCGGAGACCTTC; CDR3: CASRGQGAETF
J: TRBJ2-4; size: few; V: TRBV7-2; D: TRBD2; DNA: TGTGCCAGCAGCAGTACTAGCGGGGTAGCCAAAAACATTCAGTACTTC; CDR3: CASSSTSGVAKNIQYF
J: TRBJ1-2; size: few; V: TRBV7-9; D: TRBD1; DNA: TGTGCCAGCAGCCGGGGACAGGGTAGTGGCTACACCTTC; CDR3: CASSRGQGSGYTF
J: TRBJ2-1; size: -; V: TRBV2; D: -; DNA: TGTGCCAGCAGTGCCGGCGGGTTTGACTACAATGAGCAGTTCTTC; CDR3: CASSAGGFDYNEQFF
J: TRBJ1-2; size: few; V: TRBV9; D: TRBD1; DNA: TGTGCCAGCAGCGAGACCCGGGACAGGCCTCTTACGGGTGGCTACACCTTC; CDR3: CASSETRDRPLTGGYTF
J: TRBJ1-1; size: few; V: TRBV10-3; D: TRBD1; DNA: TGTGCCATCAGTGATCAGGGGGTGGTAAGAGCTTTCTTT; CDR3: CAISDQGVVRAFF
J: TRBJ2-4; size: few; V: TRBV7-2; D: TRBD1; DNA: TGTGCCAGCAGCTTAGGTCAGGACAGGAGCCCCAAAAACATTCAGTACTTC; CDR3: CASSLGQDRSPKNIQYF
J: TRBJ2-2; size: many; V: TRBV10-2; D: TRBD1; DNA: TGCGCCAGCAGACAGGGGGCGCGGGGCACCGGGGAGCTGTTTTTT; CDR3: CASRQGARGTGELFF
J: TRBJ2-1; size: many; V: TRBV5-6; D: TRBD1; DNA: TGTGCCAGCAGCTTTCGGGACAGGGTTTCCTACAATGAGCAGTTCTTC; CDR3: CASSFRDRVSYNEQFF
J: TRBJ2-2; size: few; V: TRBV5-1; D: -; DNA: TGCGCCAGCAGCAGACCACCCGGCACCGGGGAGCTGTTTTTT; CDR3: CASSRPPGTGELFF
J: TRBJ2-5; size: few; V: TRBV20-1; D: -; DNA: TGCAGTGCTAGAGATCGCTTGGTCGGGAGTGGTGAGACCCAGTACTTC; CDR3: CSARDRLVGSGETQYF
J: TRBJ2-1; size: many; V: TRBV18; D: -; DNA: TGTGCCAGCTCCCCCAGAGCGGCCCAGCAGTTCTTC; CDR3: CASSPRAAQQFF
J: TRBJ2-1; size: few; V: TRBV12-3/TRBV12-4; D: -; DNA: TGTGCCAGCAGTTTAGTATACAGAAACAATGAGCAGTTCTTC; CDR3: CASSLVYRNNEQFF
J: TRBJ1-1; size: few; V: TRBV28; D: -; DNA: TGTGCCAGCAGGTGGGGGAATTTGGTGACTGAAGCTTTCTTT; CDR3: CASRWGNLVTEAFF
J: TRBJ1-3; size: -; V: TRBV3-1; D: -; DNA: TGTGCCAGCAGCCAAGGTGGGGTTAGGAGTGTCACCATATATTTT; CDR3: CASSQGGVRSVTIYF
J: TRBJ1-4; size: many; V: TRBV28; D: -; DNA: TGTGCCAGCAGTCTAGGGAGGGGACGCGCAATTAATGAAAAACTGTTTTTT; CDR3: CASSLGRGRAINEKLFF
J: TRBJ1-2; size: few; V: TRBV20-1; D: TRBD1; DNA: TGCAGTGCTAGAACGGGACAGACCTTC; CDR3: CSARTGQTF
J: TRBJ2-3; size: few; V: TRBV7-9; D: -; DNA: TGTGCCAGCAGCTTAGCGGCTGTCGAGCGTGATACGCAGTATTTT; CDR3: CASSLAAVERDTQYF
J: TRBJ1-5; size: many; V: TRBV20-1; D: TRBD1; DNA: TGCAGTGCTAGGGCACAGGGGCAGCCCCAGCATTTT; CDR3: CSARAQGQPQHF
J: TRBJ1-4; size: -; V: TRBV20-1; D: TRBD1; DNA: TGCAGTGCTCGACAGGGGAATGAAAAACTGTTTTTT; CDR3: CSARQGNEKLFF
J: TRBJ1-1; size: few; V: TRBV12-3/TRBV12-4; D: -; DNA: TGTGCCAGCAGCCCAAGGGGTACGGGACGGAACACTGAAGCTTTCTTT; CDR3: CASSPRGTGRNTEAFF
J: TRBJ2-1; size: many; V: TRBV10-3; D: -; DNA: TGTGCCATCAGTGAGTCTGCGAGCTCCTACAATGAGCAGTTCTTC; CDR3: CAISESASSYNEQFF
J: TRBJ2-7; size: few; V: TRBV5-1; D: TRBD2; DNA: TGCGCCAGCAGCCTAGGACTAGCGGGAGAAGGCTACGAGCAGTACTTC; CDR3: CASSLGLAGEGYEQYF
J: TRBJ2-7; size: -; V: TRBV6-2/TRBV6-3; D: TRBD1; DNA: TGTGCCAGCAGTTACGGACAGGGACGGGTCGAGCAGTACTTC; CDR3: CASSYGQGRVEQYF
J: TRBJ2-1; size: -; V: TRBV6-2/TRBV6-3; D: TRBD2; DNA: TGTGCCAGCAGGCCTCTAGCGGGAGGAGGCAATGAGCAGTTCTTC; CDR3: CASRPLAGGGNEQFF
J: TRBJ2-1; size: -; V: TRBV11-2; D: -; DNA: TGTGCCAGCAGCTTAGAGTACGGGGGAAGATACAATGAGCAGTTCTTC; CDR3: CASSLEYGGRYNEQFF
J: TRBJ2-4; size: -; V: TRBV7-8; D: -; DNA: TGTGCCAGCAGCTTGGGTGCCAAAAACATTCAGTACTTC; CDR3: CASSLGAKNIQYF
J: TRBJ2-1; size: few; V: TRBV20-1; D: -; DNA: TGCAGTGCCTCGACAGGTCCCGCCTACAATGAGCAGTTCTTC; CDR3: CSASTGPAYNEQFF
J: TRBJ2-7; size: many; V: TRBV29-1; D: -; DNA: TGCAGCGTTGTAGGGCAGTCCGTGCAGTACTTC; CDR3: CSVVGQSVQYF
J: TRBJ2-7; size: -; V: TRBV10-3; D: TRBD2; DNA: TGTGCCATCAGTACTAGCGGGGACGAGCAGTACTTC; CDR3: CAISTSGDEQYF
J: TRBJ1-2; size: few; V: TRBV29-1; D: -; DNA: TGCAGCGTTGAAGATGAAAGAGGGAGCTATGGCTACACCTTC; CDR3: CSVEDERGSYGYTF
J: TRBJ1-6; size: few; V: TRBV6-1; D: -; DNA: TGTGCCAGCAGTGCAGGGTCTAATTCACCCCTCCACTTT; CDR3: CASSAGSNSPLHF
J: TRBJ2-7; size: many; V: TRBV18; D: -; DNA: TGTGCCAGCTCACCCGGCAGGGCTGTCGAGCAGTACTTC; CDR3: CASSPGRAVEQYF
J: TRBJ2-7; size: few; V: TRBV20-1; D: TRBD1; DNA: TGCAGTGCTAGGGTAACCACAGGGGGCGTCTCCTACGAGCAGTACTTC; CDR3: CSARVTTGGVSYEQYF
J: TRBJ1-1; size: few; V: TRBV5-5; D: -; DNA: TGTGCCAGCAGCTTGCCGAACCCGCGGATGAACACTGAAGCTTTCTTT; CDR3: CASSLPNPRMNTEAFF
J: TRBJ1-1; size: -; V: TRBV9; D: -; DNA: TGTGCCAGCAGCGTAGTAGGATTGGGGGCCAGTGGCACTGAAGCTTTCTTT; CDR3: CASSVVGLGASGTEAFF